These 10 T cell receptor beta chains originate from one sample sequenced in a study of Ad26.COV2.S vaccination and SARS-CoV-2 variants. Documented treatment: some 20 received Ad26.COV2.S at low or high dose, single or two shots; several received placebo; per-sample allocation not given. Day 63 following the first vaccine or placebo injection was when the samples were taken. TCRdb keeps only in-frame clones here, not all; method: immunoSEQ multiplex PCR. The table records more than 400,000 clones, roughly 90% of them present only once. The source was peripheral blood, collected in a trial of Ad26.COV2.S vaccine versus placebo. The receptor set was obtained from a person aged 18-60 years who received the Ad26.COV2.S COVID-19 vaccine or a placebo.

The rearrangement links TRBV7-6 to TRBJ2-5, with TRBD1 matching 8 bases. V trimming: 5 bases; J trimming: 8 bases; junction bases outside the gene matches: 4. Germline V lookup: CDR1 SGHVS, CDR2 FNYEAQ. The CDR3 is 12 residues long. CDR3: CASSTTGGTQYF. CDR3 sequence (DNA): TGTGCCAGCAGCACCACAGGGGGTACCCAGTACTTC.

The V gene is TRBV6-5, the J gene TRBJ2-7; maybe TRBD2 (6 bases). The CDR3 is made up of 16 amino acids. Germline V gene data show CDR1 as MNHEY and CDR2 as SVGAGI. V was pared by 0 bases and J by 3 bases, with 15 bases between. This CDR3 reads CASSYSVGGGVYEQYF. DNA of the CDR3: TGTGCCAGCAGTTACTCGGTGGGCGGAGGGGTCTACGAGCAGTACTTC.

The chain recombines TRBV30 with TRBJ1-1, with unresolved D. Germline V gene data show CDR1 as GTSNPN and CDR2 as SVGIG (reference sequence). The CDR3 extends over 10 amino acids. V lost 0 bases and J lost 7, with 3 bases in between. DNA of the CDR3: TGTGCCTGGAGTGTGGGTGAAGCTTTCTTT. Amino acids: CAWSVGEAFF.

Note on this clone: Within the sample, other DNA sequences also encode this same CDR3. The rearrangement uses TRBV12-3 or TRBV12-4 and TRBJ2-7; D gene uncertain. Between the trimmed V and J ends, which lost 4 bases and 2 bases, there was a span of 3 bases. This CDR3 contains 11 residues. The CDR3 protein is CASSSTYEQYF. The CDR3 region has the DNA TGTGCCAGCAGTTCAACCTACGAGCAGTACTTC.

The chain combines TRBV7-8 with TRBJ2-7; 7 bases are a match to TRBD1. Germline CDR1 SGHVS, CDR2 FQNEAQ. There are 15 residues in the CDR3. V trimming: 1 base; J trimming: 2 bases; junction bases outside the gene matches: 5. The CDR3 coding sequence is TGTGCCAGCAGCTTAGGAGACAGGGAACCCTACGAGCAGTACTTC. Translated, it gives CASSLGDREPYEQYF. Drawing the rest from reference TRBV7-8 and TRBJ2-7, the complete variable domain is GAGVSQSPRYKVAKRGQDVALRCDPISGHVSLFWYQQALGQGPEFLTYFQNEAQLDKSGLPSDRFFAERPEGSVSTLKIQRTQQEDSAVYLCASSLGDREPYEQYFGPGTRLTVT.

The chain combines TRBV30 with TRBJ1-4; 12 positions match TRBD1. Germline values: CDR1 GTSNPN, CDR2 SVGIG (reference sequence). The CDR3 consists of 13 residues. J was trimmed by 10 bases and V by 2 bases; bases with no gene match: 2. Here the CDR3 DNA reads TGTGCCTGGAGTACGGGACAGGGGGCAAAACTGTTTTTT. Amino acid sequence: CAWSTGQGAKLFF.

The V call is TRBV7-2, the J call TRBJ2-3, with TRBD2 identical over 8 bases. Germline V gene data show CDR1 as SGHTA and CDR2 as FQGNSA. The V gene end was trimmed by 3 bases and the J gene end by 3 bases; junction bases not matched to a gene: 5. This CDR3 has 15 residues. CDR3 in amino acids: CASSFGGARTDTQYF. The CDR3 DNA follows: TGTGCCAGCAGCTTCGGGGGGGCTCGGACAGATACGCAGTATTTT.

V is TRBV19 and J is TRBJ2-7; TRBD1 matches 9 bases. V lost 4 bases to trimming and J lost 2 bases; unmatched junction nucleotides: 12. CDR1 is LNHDA, CDR2 SQIVND, per germline (reference sequence). The CDR3 is 17 residues long. CDR3 DNA sequence: TGTGCCAGTAGTACCAGCTCGCGGGACAGGGTCCCCTACGAGCAGTACTTC. Residues: CASSTSSRDRVPYEQYF.

The chain carries TRBV15 and TRBJ1-6; D is ambiguous. Trimming left V 3 bases short and J 6 bases short, with 6 bases between. Per germline, CDR1 LNHNV and CDR2 YYDKDF (reference sequence). The CDR3 spans 13 residues. CDR3 sequence (DNA): TGTGCCACCAGCAGGGACGTTAATTCACCCCTCCACTTT. Translating it yields CATSRDVNSPLHF.

This chain's CDR3 is CASSLERARDTQYF. The CDR3 DNA reads as TGTGCCAGCAGCTTAGAACGCGCCAGGGATACGCAGTATTTT. The chain couples TRBV7-2 to TRBJ2-3; D is uncertain. Germline V gene lookup returns CDR1 SGHTA and CDR2 FQGNSA. V gave up 1 base and J gave up 6 bases, with 11 bases separating them. The CDR3 contains 14 residues.